The 23 T cell receptor beta chains in this list originate from one sample, sequenced in a study of T cells in Graves' hyperthyroidism and ophthalmopathy. TCR beta CDR3 sequences were amplified from RNA transcripts. HTBI primers were employed in a first-round RT-PCR of the TCR CDR3. TCRdb ran MiXCR on the multiplex PCR reads and lists one entry per CDR3 protein. The top ten clones hold roughly 26% of a sample with about 360,000 distinct CDR3 sequences, roughly 14% of them seen once. Specimen: blood. The receptors derive from a woman under 30 with Graves' hyperthyroidism that later progressed to Graves' ophthalmopathy.

This clonotype was recorded at least ten times. The J gene is TRBJ2-7, the V gene TRBV13; tentatively, D is TRBD1 or TRBD2 (5 bases each). CDR1 is PRHDT, CDR2 FYEKMQ, per germline (reference sequence). The CDR3 consists of 14 residues. Trimming took 10 bases from V and 2 from J, leaving 18 bases between them. In DNA form, the CDR3 reads TGTGCCACCTCACGGGACGGGTTCACCTACGAGCAGTACTTC. Encoded protein: CATSRDGFTYEQYF.

This clonotype has a count of ten or more. The chain links TRBV27 to TRBJ2-7, with 7 bases aligning to TRBD1. From germline, CDR1 is MNHEY and CDR2 SMNVEV (reference sequence). The J segment lost 3 bases and the V segment lost 5 bases, leaving 7 bases of the junction unmatched. The CDR3 loop spans 14 amino acids. CDR3 coding DNA: TGTGCCAGCAGTCAACGGGACAGTTTCTACGAGCAGTACTTC. Amino acid sequence: CASSQRDSFYEQYF.

V and J are TRBV5-4 and TRBJ1-3, with TRBD1 identical over 8 bases. The CDR3 covers 15 residues. CDR1 SGHNT and CDR2 YYREEE come from the germline V gene (reference sequence). V was clipped by 0 bases and J by 4 bases; unmatched bases: 3. The CDR3 coding sequence is TGTGCCAGCAGCTTGGGGACAGGGCAAGGAAACACCATATATTTT. This sequence encodes CASSLGTGQGNTIYF.

Comment on this clonotype: Since a much larger clone is just one base distant, this may be a read error. This chain connects TRBV5-1 to TRBJ2-3; 13 bases line up with TRBD2. V shed 7 bases, J shed 3 bases, and the junction held 8 bases outside the gene matches. The CDR3 length is 16 residues. The germline gives CDR1 SGHRS, CDR2 YFSETQ. The CDR3 loop reads CASGRTSGSVTDTQYF. The CDR3 bases are TGCGCCAGCGGCAGGACTAGCGGGAGTGTGACAGATACGCAGTATTTT.

This clonotype was seen many times. The chain recombines TRBV11-2 with TRBJ2-7; 11 bases match TRBD2. CDR1 is SGHAT and CDR2 is FQNNGV in the germline V gene. V was clipped by 5 bases and J by 4 bases; unmatched bases: 4. CDR3 length equals 14 residues. Written as DNA, the CDR3 is TGTGCCAGCAGCGTACTAGCGGGAGCTTACGAGCAGTACTTC. Protein sequence: CASSVLAGAYEQYF.

This clonotype was picked up many times. The rearrangement links TRBV3-1 to TRBJ2-1; no clear D. V lost 1 base, J lost 3 bases, and 10 bases lay in between. CDR1 LGHDT and CDR2 YNNKEL come from the germline V gene (reference sequence). The CDR3 runs to 15 residues. CDR3 in DNA: TGTGCCAGCAGCCAAGTAAGTGATTACTACAATGAGCAGTTCTTC. Translating it yields CASSQVSDYYNEQFF.

This clonotype was picked up many times. The rearrangement uses TRBV5-1 and TRBJ2-5; the D is unclear. Germline CDR1 is SGHRS and CDR2 is YFSETQ. The length of the CDR3 is 15 residues. The V end was cut by 0 bases, the J end by 0 bases, with 9 bases between. The CDR3 reads CASSLASWNQETQYF. CDR3 nucleotide sequence: TGCGCCAGCAGCTTGGCGTCCTGGAACCAAGAGACCCAGTACTTC.

In this sample, this clonotype turned up many times. The chain is built from TRBV11-2 and TRBJ1-3; 8 bases match TRBD1. The CDR3 has 16 amino acids. The J segment lost 4 bases and the V segment lost 5 bases, leaving 10 bases of the junction unmatched. Germline CDR1 is SGHAT and CDR2 is FQNNGV. CDR3 DNA: TGTGCCAGCAGCCCACGGACAGGGACTAGCGGAAACACCATATATTTT. This gives the protein CASSPRTGTSGNTIYF.

There are a few counts of this clonotype. This chain uses TRBV6-4 with TRBJ2-2, with TRBD1 identical over 9 bases. In germline, CDR1 is MRHNA, CDR2 SNTAGT. J lost 0 bases, V lost 5 bases, and 7 bases had no gene match. The CDR3 spans 17 residues. This chain's CDR3 is CASSRTGGLPNTGELFF. Written as DNA, the CDR3 is TGTGCCAGCAGTAGAACAGGGGGCCTACCGAACACCGGGGAGCTGTTTTTT.

This clonotype was counted many times. A read error may account for a junction end that differs from germline. V gene TRBV7-2 combines with J gene TRBJ2-3, with D perhaps TRBD2 (5 bases). CDR1 is SGHTA and CDR2 is FQGNSA in the germline V gene. The CDR3 loop spans 16 amino acids. CDR3 in amino acids: CASSLVATSSTNTQYF. CDR3 DNA sequence: TGTGCCAGCAGCTTAGTCGCTACCTCTAGCACAAATACGCAGTATTTT.

This clonotype was detected ten times or more. The gene calls are TRBV2 and TRBJ1-5; 8 bases agree with TRBD1. Germline-derived CDR1 and CDR2 are SNHLY and FYNNEI. The J segment lost 5 bases and the V segment lost 5 bases, leaving 8 bases of the junction unmatched. The CDR3 has 15 residues. The CDR3 DNA reads as TGTGCCAGCAGTCGGACAGGGTATAATGATCAGCCCCAGCATTTT. Amino acids: CASSRTGYNDQPQHF.

This rearrangement joins TRBV12-3 or TRBV12-4 to TRBJ2-7; D might be TRBD2 (5 bases). Trimming removed 6 bases at V and 0 bases at J, with 9 bases between. This CDR3 region has 13 residues. The CDR3 nucleotides are TGTGCCAGCAGATCCGGACTCTCCTACGAGCAGTACTTC. This sequence encodes CASRSGLSYEQYF.

This clonotype appeared many times. The V call is TRBV10-3, the J call TRBJ2-7, with 10 bases aligning to TRBD2. This CDR3 region has 14 residues. V lost 5 bases and J lost 3; bases outside the gene matches: 4. CDR1 ENHRY and CDR2 SYGVKD come from the germline V gene. Written as DNA, the CDR3 is TGTGCCATCAGTTCATCTAGCGGGAGCTACGAGCAGTACTTC. Translated, it gives CAISSSSGSYEQYF.

The gene calls are TRBV2 and TRBJ2-1, with 10 bases identical to TRBD2. The CDR3 is 14 residues long. The trim removed 8 bases at V and 1 base at J, leaving 2 bases unmatched. Germline CDR1 is SNHLY and CDR2 is FYNNEI. CDR3 coding DNA: TGTGCCAGCGGGGGACTAGCGTCCTACAATGAGCAGTTCTTC. Encoded protein: CASGGLASYNEQFF.

This clonotype was counted ten times or more. The rearrangement uses TRBV28 and TRBJ2-5; 12 bases are a match to TRBD2. Germline V gene sequence: CDR1 MDHEN, CDR2 SYDVKM. This CDR3 is 16 amino acids long. V was clipped by 7 bases and J by 2 bases; unmatched bases: 8. CDR3 nucleotide sequence: TGTGCCAGCAACCCCCTAGCGGGAGGGCTGCAAGAGACCCAGTACTTC. Protein: CASNPLAGGLQETQYF. Using reference TRBV28 and TRBJ2-5 for the parts outside the CDR3, the full variable domain is DVKVTQSSRYLVKRTGEKVFLECVQDMDHENMFWYRQDPGLGLRLIYFSYDVKMKEKGDIPEGYSVSREKKERFSLILESASTNQTSMYLCASNPLAGGLQETQYFGPGTRLLVL.

This clonotype was detected once. J is TRBJ2-1 and V is TRBV29-1, with D unclear. The V gene's germline CDR1 is SQVTM and CDR2 ANQGSEA. The V end was cut by 2 bases, the J end by 7 bases, with 15 bases between. CDR3 length: 14 amino acids. The CDR3 DNA reads as TGCAGCGTTGAACGGGCCTCGGTGGGGAATGAGCAGTTCTTC. Its translation is CSVERASVGNEQFF.

This clonotype has more than one count but fewer than ten. V usage is TRBV3-1 and J usage is TRBJ2-4; 13 bases are shared with TRBD2. With V trimmed by 4 bases and J by 0 bases, 9 bases remained unmatched. Germline CDR1 LGHDT, CDR2 YNNKEL (reference sequence). The CDR3 sequence is 19 residues long. The CDR3 protein is CASSRYGTSGTRAKNIQYF. The CDR3 nucleotides read TGTGCCAGCAGCCGGTACGGGACTAGCGGGACCAGAGCCAAAAACATTCAGTACTTC.

DNA for the CDR3: TGTGCCAGTAGAGTCAGGGGGATGAACACTGAAGCTTTCTTT. It codes for CASRVRGMNTEAFF. The gene calls are TRBV19 and TRBJ1-1; 7 nucleotides line up with TRBD1. This CDR3 has 14 residues. Germline values: CDR1 LNHDA, CDR2 SQIVND (reference sequence). V lost 6 bases, J lost 0 bases, and 4 bases stayed unmatched.

This clonotype showed up many times. The rearrangement joins TRBV5-5 to TRBJ2-1, with TRBD2 identical over 10 bases. This CDR3 region has 17 residues. From germline, CDR1 is SGHKS and CDR2 YYEKEE (reference sequence). The J segment lost 9 bases and the V segment lost 4 bases, leaving 16 bases of the junction unmatched. DNA for the CDR3: TGTGCCAGCAGCGTGAGGATGGGGGGGACTAGCGCCACTGAGCAGTTCTTC. Encoded protein: CASSVRMGGTSATEQFF.

This clonotype was seen repeatedly, ten times or more. The CDR3 coding sequence is TGTGCCATCAGACCGGGACCCGACCAAGAGACCCAGTACTTC. It is translated as CAIRPGPDQETQYF. V and J are TRBV10-3 and TRBJ2-5; TRBD1 or TRBD2 may be the D gene (5 bases each). Trimming left V 6 bases short and J 0 bases short, with 11 bases between. Germline V gives CDR1 ENHRY, CDR2 SYGVKD. The CDR3 is 14 amino acids.

CDR3: CASSPSVEWGHSYGYTF. The CDR3 nucleotides are TGTGCCAGCAGCCCTTCGGTCGAATGGGGCCATAGCTATGGCTACACCTTC. V usage is TRBV11-2 and J usage is TRBJ1-2; a weak D match, TRBD1 (5 bases). Germline CDR1 SGHAT, CDR2 FQNNGV. This CDR3 has 17 residues. V was cut by 5 bases and J by 4 bases, with 23 bases left in between.

This clonotype was picked up a small number of times. A much larger clone lies a single base off, so this may be a read error. The chain is built from TRBV7-8 and TRBJ1-1; possible D gene TRBD1, 5 bases. V was clipped by 7 bases and J by 3 bases, with 27 bases between them. This CDR3 is 18 amino acids long. Germline V gene data show CDR1 as SGHVS and CDR2 as FQNEAQ. CDR3 protein: CASTLLLDTSGRDTEAFF. The CDR3 bases are TGTGCCAGCACCCTACTTTTGGACACCTCGGGGAGGGACACTGAAGCTTTCTTT.

This clonotype was seen at least ten times. The genes are TRBV5-8 and TRBJ1-2, with D uncertain. This CDR3 contains 13 residues. V dropped 2 bases and J dropped 4 bases, with 9 bases sitting between them. Germline CDR1 SGHTS, CDR2 YDEGEE. CDR3 sequence reads: CASSFKGPYGYTF. In DNA form, the CDR3 reads TGTGCCAGCAGCTTTAAGGGTCCCTATGGCTACACCTTC.